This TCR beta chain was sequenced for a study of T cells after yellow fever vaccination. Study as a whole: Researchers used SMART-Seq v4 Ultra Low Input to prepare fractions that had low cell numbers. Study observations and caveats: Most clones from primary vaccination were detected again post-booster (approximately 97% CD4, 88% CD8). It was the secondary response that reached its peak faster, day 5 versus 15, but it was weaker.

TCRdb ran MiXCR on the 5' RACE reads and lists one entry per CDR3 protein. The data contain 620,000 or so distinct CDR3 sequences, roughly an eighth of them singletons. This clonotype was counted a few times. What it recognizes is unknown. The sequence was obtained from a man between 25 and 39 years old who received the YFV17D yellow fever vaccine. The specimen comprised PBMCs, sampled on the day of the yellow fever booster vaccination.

The CDR3, as DNA: TGTGCCACCAGAGGGCAGGCCAAAAACATTCAGTACTTC. It yields the protein CATRGQAKNIQYF. The J gene is TRBJ2-4, the V gene TRBV15; D is ambiguous. CDR1 LNHNV and CDR2 YYDKDF come from the germline V gene (reference sequence). Deletions cut 6 bases from V and 1 base from J, with 7 bases between. The CDR3 runs to 13 residues.